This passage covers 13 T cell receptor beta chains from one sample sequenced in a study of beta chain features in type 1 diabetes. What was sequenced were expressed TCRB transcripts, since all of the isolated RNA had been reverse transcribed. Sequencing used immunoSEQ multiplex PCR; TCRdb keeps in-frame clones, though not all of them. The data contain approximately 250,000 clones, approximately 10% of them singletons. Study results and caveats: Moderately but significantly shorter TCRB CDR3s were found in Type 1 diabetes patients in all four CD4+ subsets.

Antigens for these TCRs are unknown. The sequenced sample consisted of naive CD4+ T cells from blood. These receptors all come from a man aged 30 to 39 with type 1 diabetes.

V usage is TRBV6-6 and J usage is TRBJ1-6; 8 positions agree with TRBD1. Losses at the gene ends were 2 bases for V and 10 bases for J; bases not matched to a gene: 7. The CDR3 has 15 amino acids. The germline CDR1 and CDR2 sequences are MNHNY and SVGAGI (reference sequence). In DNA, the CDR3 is TGTGCCAGCAGTTACGGACAGGGCCGTAGCTCACCCCTCCACTTT. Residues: CASSYGQGRSSPLHF.

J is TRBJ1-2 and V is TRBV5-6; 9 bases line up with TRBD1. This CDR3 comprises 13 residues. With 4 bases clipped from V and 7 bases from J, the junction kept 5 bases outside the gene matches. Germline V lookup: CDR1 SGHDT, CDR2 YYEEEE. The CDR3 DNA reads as TGTGCCAGCAGCCCGGGACAGGGAGGTGGCTACACCTTC. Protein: CASSPGQGGGYTF.

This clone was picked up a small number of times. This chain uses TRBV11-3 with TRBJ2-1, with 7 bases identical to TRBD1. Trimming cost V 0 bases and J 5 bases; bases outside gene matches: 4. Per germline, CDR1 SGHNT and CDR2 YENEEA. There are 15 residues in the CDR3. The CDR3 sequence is CASSLDPGQNNEQFF. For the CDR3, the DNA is TGTGCCAGCAGCTTAGATCCGGGACAGAACAATGAGCAGTTCTTC. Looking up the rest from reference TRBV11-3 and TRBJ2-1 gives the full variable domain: EAGVVQSPRYKIIEKKQPVAFWCNPISGHNTLYWYLQNLGQGPELLIRYENEEAVDDSQLPKDRFSAERLKGVDSTLKIQPAELGDSAVYLCASSLDPGQNNEQFFGPGTRLTVL.

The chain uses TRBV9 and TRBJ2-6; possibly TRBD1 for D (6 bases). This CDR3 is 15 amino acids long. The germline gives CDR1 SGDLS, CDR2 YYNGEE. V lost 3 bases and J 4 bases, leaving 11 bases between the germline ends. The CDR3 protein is CASSGTGIGANVLTF. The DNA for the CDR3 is TGTGCCAGCAGCGGAACAGGGATAGGGGCCAACGTCCTGACTTTC.

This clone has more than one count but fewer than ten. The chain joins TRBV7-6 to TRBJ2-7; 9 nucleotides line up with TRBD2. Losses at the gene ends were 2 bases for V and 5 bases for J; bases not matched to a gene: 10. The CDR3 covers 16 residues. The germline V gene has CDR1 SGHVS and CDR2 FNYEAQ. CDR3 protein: CASSLPQGGGAHEQYF. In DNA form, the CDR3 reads TGTGCCAGCAGCTTACCCCAGGGCGGGGGGGCCCACGAGCAGTACTTC.

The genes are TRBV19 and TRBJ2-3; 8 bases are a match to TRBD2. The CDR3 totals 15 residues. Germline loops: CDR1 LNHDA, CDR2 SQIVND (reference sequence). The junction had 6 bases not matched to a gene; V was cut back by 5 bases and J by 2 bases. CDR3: CASSLERGITDTQYF. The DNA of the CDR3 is TGTGCCAGTAGTCTTGAGCGGGGGATCACAGATACGCAGTATTTT. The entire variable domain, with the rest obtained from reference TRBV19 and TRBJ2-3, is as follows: DGGITQSPKYLFRKEGQNVTLSCEQNLNHDAMYWYRQDPGQGLRLIYYSQIVNDFQKGDIAEGYSVSREKKESFPLTVTSAQKNPTAFYLCASSLERGITDTQYFGPGTRLTVL.

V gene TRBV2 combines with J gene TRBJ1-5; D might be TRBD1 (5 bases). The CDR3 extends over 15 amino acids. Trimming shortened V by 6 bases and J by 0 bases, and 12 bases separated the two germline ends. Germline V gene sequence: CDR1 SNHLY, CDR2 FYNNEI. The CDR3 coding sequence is TGTGCCAGCAGGACCGACAGATATAGCAATCAGCCCCAGCATTTT. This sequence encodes CASRTDRYSNQPQHF.

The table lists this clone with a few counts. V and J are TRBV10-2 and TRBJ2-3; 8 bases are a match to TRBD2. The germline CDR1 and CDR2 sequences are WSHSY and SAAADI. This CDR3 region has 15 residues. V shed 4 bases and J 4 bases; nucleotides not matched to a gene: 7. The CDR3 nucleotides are TGCGCCAGCAGTGTGTCGGGGGGGGCCTCAGATACGCAGTATTTT. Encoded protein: CASSVSGGASDTQYF.

The CDR3, as DNA: TGTGCCAGCAGCTACCCTAGCGGGGGGCTCTACGAGCAGTACTTC. It is translated as CASSYPSGGLYEQYF. This chain connects TRBV7-2 to TRBJ2-7, with 11 positions matching TRBD2. CDR3 length: 15 amino acids. From germline, CDR1 is SGHTA and CDR2 FQGNSA. Unmatched junction bases numbered 5, after V lost 4 bases and J lost 3 bases.

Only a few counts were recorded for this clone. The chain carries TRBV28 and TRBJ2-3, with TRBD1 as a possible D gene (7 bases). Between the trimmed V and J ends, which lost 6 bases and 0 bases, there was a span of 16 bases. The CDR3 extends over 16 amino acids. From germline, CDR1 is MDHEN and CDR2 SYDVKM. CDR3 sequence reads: CASSSVRDSSTDTQYF. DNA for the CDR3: TGTGCCAGCAGCTCGGTGCGGGACAGCAGCACAGATACGCAGTATTTT. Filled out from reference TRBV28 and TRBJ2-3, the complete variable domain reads DVKVTQSSRYLVKRTGEKVFLECVQDMDHENMFWYRQDPGLGLRLIYFSYDVKMKEKGDIPEGYSVSREKKERFSLILESASTNQTSMYLCASSSVRDSSTDTQYFGPGTRLTVL.

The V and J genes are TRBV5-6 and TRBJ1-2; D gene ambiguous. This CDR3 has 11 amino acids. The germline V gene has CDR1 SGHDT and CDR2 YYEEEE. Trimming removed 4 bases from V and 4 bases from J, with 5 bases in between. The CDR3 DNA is TGTGCCAGCAGCGCGGGCTATGGCTACACCTTC. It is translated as CASSAGYGYTF. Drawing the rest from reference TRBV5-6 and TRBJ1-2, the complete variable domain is DAGVTQSPTHLIKTRGQQVTLRCSPKSGHDTVSWYQQALGQGPQFIFQYYEEEERQRGNFPDRFSGHQFPNYSSELNVNALLLGDSALYLCASSAGYGYTFGSGTRLTVV.

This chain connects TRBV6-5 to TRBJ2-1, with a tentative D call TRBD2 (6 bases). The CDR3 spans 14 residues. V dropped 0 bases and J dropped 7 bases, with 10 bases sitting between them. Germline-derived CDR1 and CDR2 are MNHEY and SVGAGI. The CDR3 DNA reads TGTGCCAGCAGTTACTCGGGGGGACGGAATGAGCAGTTCTTC. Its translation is CASSYSGGRNEQFF.

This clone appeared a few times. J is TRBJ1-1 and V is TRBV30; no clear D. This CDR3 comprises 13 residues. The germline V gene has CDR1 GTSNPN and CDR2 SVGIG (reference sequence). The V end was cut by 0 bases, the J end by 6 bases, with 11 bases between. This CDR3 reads CAWSVLRTAEAFF. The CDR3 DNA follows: TGTGCCTGGAGTGTACTAAGAACGGCTGAAGCTTTCTTT.